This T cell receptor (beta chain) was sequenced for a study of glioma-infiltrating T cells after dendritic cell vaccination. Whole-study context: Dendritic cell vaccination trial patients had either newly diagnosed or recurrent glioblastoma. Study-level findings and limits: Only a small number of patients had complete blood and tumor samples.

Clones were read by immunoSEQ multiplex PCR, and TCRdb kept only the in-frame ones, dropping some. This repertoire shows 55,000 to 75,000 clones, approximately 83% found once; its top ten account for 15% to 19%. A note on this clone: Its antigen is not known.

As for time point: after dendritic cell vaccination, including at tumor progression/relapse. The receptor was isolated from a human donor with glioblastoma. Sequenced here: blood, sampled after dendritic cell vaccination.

CDR3 residues: CASSPSTTYSYNEQFF. The DNA for the CDR3 is TGTGCCAGCTCACCGTCGACTACCTACTCCTACAATGAGCAGTTCTTC. The V gene is TRBV18, the J gene TRBJ2-1, with a tentative D call TRBD2 (5 bases). CDR3 size: 16 residues. V was pared by 3 bases and J by 0 bases, with 12 bases between. CDR1 and CDR2 from the germline V gene are KGHSH and LQKENI.